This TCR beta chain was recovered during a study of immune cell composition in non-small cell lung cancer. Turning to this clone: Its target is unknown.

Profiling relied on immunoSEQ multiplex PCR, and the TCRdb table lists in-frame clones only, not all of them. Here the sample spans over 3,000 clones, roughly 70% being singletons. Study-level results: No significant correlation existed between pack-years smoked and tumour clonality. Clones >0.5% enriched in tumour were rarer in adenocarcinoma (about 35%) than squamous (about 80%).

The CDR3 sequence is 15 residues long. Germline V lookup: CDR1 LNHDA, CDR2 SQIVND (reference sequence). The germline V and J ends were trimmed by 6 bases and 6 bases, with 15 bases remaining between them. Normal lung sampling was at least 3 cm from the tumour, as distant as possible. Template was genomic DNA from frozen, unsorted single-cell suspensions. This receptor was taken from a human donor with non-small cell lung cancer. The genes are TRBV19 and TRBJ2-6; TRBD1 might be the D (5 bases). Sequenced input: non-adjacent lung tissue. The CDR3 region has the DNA TGTGCCAGTAGGACAGCATCCTCCTCGGCCAACGTCCTGACTTTC. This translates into CASRTASSSANVLTF.